This is a list of T cell receptor beta chains from one sample in a study of tumor-infiltrating lymphocytes in primary liver carcinoma. TCRdb ran MiXCR on the multiplex PCR reads and lists one entry per CDR3 protein. The repertoire holds 300,000 to 350,000 distinct CDR3 sequences, with approximately 58% as singletons. The sequenced sample was peripheral blood. The receptors were gathered from a woman aged 25 to 39 with primary liver carcinoma and hepatitis B virus infection. CDR3s include the opening cysteine and the closing phenylalanine or tryptophan. The order of the fields is V gene, CDR3 protein.

TRBV29-1 | CSVARDRATYNEQFF
TRBV29-1 | CSAAGWNTEAFF
TRBV4-1 | CASSQEWVPQNSYNEQFF
TRBV11-2 | CTSSLGLRETQYF
TRBV6-6 | CASSYDPSTRPGNTIYF
TRBV7-8 | CASSLDYTSLHEQYF
TRBV6-1 | CASKREAGINQPQHF
TRBV29-1 | CSQDRQGSYELYF
TRBV14 | CAIRSGSAYEQYF
TRBV10-3 | CAIIDWDRGLWGLPYNEQFF
TRBV14 | CASSQQGAGRNIQYF
TRBV5-5 | CASSWDNYEQYF
TRBV10-3 | CAISTGTGVPGANVLTF
TRBV12-3/TRBV12-4 | CASNLYNEQFF
TRBV12-3/TRBV12-4 | CASSRLPGLAGESETQYF
TRBV6-2/TRBV6-3 | CTSSPKVAQFF
TRBV7-9 | CASRGTRETQYF
TRBV30 | CAWSDLAPNTDTQYF
TRBV11-1 | CTSSLTKGETEAFF
TRBV12-3/TRBV12-4 | CASKAGGVNEQFF
TRBV4-2 | CASSQESGRMNEKLFF
TRBV12-3/TRBV12-4 | CASSSVSGELGNVQLF
TRBV18 | CASLGQPNSFLHF